This T cell receptor beta chain was recovered during a study of blood T cell repertoires in COVID-19. The CDR3 totals 12 residues. Looked up from germline, CDR1 is MDHEN and CDR2 is SYDVKM. Germline trimming cut 8 bases from V and 7 bases from J; bases unmatched to any gene: 5. Assay used: immunoSEQ multiplex PCR; TCRdb lists only in-frame clones, some missing. Altogether around 430,000 clones are present, approximately 90% being singletons, with the ten largest covering 10%. Sequencing used PBMCs or T cells enriched from blood (not recorded which). The TCR sequence derives from a woman aged 50 to 60 who had recovered from COVID-19. The V and J genes are TRBV28 and TRBJ2-1; 7 bases match TRBD2. The CDR3 region has the DNA TGTGCCAGCGGGGGGGAGGGGAATGAGCAGTTCTTC. It encodes CASGGEGNEQFF. Combining the CDR3 with reference TRBV28 and TRBJ2-1 gives the whole variable domain DVKVTQSSRYLVKRTGEKVFLECVQDMDHENMFWYRQDPGLGLRLIYFSYDVKMKEKGDIPEGYSVSREKKERFSLILESASTNQTSMYLCASGGEGNEQFFGPGTRLTVL.